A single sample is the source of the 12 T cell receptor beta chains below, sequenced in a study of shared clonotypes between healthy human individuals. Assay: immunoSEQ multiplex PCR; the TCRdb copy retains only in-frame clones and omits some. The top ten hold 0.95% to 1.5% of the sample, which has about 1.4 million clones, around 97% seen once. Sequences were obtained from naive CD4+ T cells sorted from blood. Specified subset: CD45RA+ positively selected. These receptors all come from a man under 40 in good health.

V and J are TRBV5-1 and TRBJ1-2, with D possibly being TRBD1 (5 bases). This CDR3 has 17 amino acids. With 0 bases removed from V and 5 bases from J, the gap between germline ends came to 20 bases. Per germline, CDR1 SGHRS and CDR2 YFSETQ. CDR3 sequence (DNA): TGCGCCAGCAGCTTGGGAGCAGGGCCGGTGGGGAGATATGGCTACACCTTC. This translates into CASSLGAGPVGRYGYTF.

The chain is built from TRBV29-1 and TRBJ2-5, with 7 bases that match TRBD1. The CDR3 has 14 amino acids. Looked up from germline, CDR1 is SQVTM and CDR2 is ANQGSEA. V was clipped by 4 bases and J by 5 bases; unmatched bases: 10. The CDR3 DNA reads TGCAGCGTTGCATGGGACAGTACCAGGGAGACCCAGTACTTC. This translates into CSVAWDSTRETQYF.

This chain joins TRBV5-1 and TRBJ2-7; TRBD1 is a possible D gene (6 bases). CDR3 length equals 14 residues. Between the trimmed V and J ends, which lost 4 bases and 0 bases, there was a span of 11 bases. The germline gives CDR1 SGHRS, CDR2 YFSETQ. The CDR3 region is CASSHDRSSYEQYF. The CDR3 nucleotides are TGCGCCAGCAGCCACGACAGGAGCTCCTACGAGCAGTACTTC.

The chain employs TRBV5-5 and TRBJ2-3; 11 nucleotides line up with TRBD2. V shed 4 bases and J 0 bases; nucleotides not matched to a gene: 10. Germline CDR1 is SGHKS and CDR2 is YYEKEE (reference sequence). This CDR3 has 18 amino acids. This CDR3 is CASSPLGTSGTSTDTQYF. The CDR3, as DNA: TGTGCCAGCAGCCCCCTCGGGACTAGCGGAACTAGCACAGATACGCAGTATTTT.

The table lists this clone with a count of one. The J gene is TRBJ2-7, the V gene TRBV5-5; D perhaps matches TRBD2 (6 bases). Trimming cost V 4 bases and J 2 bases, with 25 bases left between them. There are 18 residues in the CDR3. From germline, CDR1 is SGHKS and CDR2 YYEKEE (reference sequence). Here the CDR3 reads CASSRYSAGGPLTYEQYF. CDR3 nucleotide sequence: TGTGCCAGCAGCCGTTACTCTGCCGGAGGGCCGCTCACCTACGAGCAGTACTTC. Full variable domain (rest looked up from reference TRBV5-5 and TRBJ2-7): DAGVTQSPTHLIKTRGQQVTLRCSPISGHKSVSWYQQVLGQGPQFIFQYYEKEERGRGNFPDRFSARQFPNYSSELNVNALLLGDSALYLCASSRYSAGGPLTYEQYFGPGTRLTVT.

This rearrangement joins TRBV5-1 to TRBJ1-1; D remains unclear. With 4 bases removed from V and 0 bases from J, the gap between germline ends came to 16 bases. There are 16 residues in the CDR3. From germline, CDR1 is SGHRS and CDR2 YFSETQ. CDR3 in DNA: TGCGCCAGCAGCACCACCCCGGTGGGGATGAACACTGAAGCTTTCTTT. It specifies CASSTTPVGMNTEAFF. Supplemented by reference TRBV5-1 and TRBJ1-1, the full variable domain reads KAGVTQTPRYLIKTRGQQVTLSCSPISGHRSVSWYQQTPGQGLQFLFEYFSETQRNKGNFPGRFSGRQFSNSRSEMNVSTLELGDSALYLCASSTTPVGMNTEAFFGQGTRLTVV.

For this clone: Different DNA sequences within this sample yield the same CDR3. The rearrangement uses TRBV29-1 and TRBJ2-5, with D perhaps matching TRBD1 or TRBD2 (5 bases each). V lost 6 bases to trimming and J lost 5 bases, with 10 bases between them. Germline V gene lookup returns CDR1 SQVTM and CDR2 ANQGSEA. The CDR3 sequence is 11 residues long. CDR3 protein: CSVRGGETQYF. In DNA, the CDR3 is TGCAGCGTCCGGGGCGGGGAGACCCAGTACTTC.

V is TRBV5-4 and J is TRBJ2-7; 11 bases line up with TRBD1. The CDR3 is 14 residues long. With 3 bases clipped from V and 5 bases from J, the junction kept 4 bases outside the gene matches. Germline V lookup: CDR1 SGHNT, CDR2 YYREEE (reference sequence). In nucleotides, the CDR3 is TGTGCCAGCAGCTACCCGGGACAGGGGGACGAGCAGTACTTC. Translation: CASSYPGQGDEQYF.

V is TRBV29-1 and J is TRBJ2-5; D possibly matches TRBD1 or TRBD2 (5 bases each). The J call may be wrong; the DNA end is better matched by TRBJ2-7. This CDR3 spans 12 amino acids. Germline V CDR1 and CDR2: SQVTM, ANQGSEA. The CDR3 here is CSVVGGSYEQYF. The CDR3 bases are TGCAGCGTGGTTGGGGGCTCCTACGAGCAGTACTTC.

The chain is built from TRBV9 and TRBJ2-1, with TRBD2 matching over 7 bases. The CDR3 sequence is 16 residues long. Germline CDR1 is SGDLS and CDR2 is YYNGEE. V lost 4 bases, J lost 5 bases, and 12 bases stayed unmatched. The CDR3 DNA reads TGTGCCAGCAGCACAACTACCGCGGGAGCCCACAATGAGCAGTTCTTC. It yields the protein CASSTTTAGAHNEQFF. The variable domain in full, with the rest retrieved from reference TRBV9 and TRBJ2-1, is DSGVTQTPKHLITATGQRVTLRCSPRSGDLSVYWYQQSLDQGLQFLIQYYNGEERAKGNILERFSAQQFPDLHSELNLSSLELGDSALYFCASSTTTAGAHNEQFFGPGTRLTVL.

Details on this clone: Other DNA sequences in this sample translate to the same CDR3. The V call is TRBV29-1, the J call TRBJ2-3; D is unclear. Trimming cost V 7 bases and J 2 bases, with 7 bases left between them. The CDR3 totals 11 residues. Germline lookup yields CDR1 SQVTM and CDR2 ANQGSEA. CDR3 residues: CSGAYTDTQYF. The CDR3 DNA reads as TGCAGCGGAGCTTACACAGATACGCAGTATTTT.

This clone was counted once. CDR3 in DNA: TGCGCCAGCAGCGTTGGGACTAGCGGGAGTATCACAGATACGCAGTATTTT. Its translation: CASSVGTSGSITDTQYF. The gene calls are TRBV5-1 and TRBJ2-3, with 14 bases lining up with TRBD2. Germline lookup yields CDR1 SGHRS and CDR2 YFSETQ. With V trimmed by 4 bases and J by 2 bases, 6 bases remained unmatched. CDR3 length: 17 amino acids.